These 28 T cell receptor beta chains were all obtained from the same sample, sequenced in a study of patients and donors after allogeneic stem cell transplantation. TCRdb fed the RT-PCR reads into MiXCR, producing one record per CDR3 protein. The sample holds approximately 160,000 distinct CDR3 sequences, approximately 30% seen once. Sequencing input: blood, either unsorted or a sorted T cell fraction (not recorded which). The receptors here all came from a human donor who was either an allogeneic HSCT recipient or a stem cell or donor lymphocyte infusion donor (not recorded which). It is not recorded whose cells these are; they may come from a transplant donor.

This clonotype was seen only a few times. This chain uses TRBV18 with TRBJ1-2, with D perhaps matching TRBD1 (5 bases). The CDR3 has 15 residues. V was clipped by 0 bases and J by 6 bases, with 14 bases between them. Germline values: CDR1 KGHSH, CDR2 LQKENI. CDR3 sequence reads: CASSPPSRALDGYTF. DNA of the CDR3: TGTGCCAGCTCACCACCGAGCAGGGCCCTCGATGGCTACACCTTC. Variable domain in full (rest from reference TRBV18 and TRBJ1-2): NAGVMQNPRHLVRRRGQEARLRCSPMKGHSHVYWYRQLPEEGLKFMVYLQKENIIDESGMPKERFSAEFPKEGPSILRIQQVVRGDSAAYFCASSPPSRALDGYTFGSGTRLTVV.

This clonotype was seen only a few times. The rearrangement joins TRBV9 to TRBJ1-1; maybe TRBD1 (5 bases). Germline V gene sequence: CDR1 SGDLS, CDR2 YYNGEE. The V end lost 0 bases, the J end lost 3 bases, and 6 bases lay between the germline ends. This CDR3 has 13 residues. CDR3 amino acids: CASSVAGYTEAFF. DNA for the CDR3: TGTGCCAGCAGCGTAGCAGGGTACACTGAAGCTTTCTTT.

This clonotype came up many times. The chain couples TRBV27 to TRBJ1-2; tentative D call: TRBD1 (5 bases). Germline lookup yields CDR1 MNHEY and CDR2 SMNVEV (reference sequence). This CDR3 comprises 12 residues. V was shortened by 11 bases and J by 4 bases, with 14 bases between the two germline ends. DNA for the CDR3: TGTGCCGCCCGACGGGACCCCTATGGCTACACCTTC. Translation gives CAARRDPYGYTF.

The V and J genes are TRBV3-1 and TRBJ1-2; D is undetermined. From germline, CDR1 is LGHDT and CDR2 YNNKEL (reference sequence). Deletions cut 1 base from V and 4 bases from J, with 7 bases between. This CDR3 is built from 13 residues. CDR3 sequence: CASSQGRLYGYTF. CDR3 DNA sequence: TGTGCCAGCAGCCAAGGCAGGCTCTATGGCTACACCTTC. The entire variable domain, with the rest obtained from reference TRBV3-1 and TRBJ1-2, is as follows: DTAVSQTPKYLVTQMGNDKSIKCEQNLGHDTMYWYKQDSKKFLKIMFSYNNKELIINETVPNRFSPKSPDKAHLNLHINSLELGDSAVYFCASSQGRLYGYTFGSGTRLTVV.

J is TRBJ2-1 and V is TRBV12-3 or TRBV12-4; D remains unclear. The CDR3 has 11 amino acids. The V gene lost 7 bases and the J gene lost 5 bases, with 6 bases spanning the gap. The CDR3 DNA follows: TGTGCCAGCAAGGCGAACAATGAGCAGTTCTTC. Translated: CASKANNEQFF.

The sample holds a few counts of this clonotype. This sequence joins TRBV28 and TRBJ1-5; D gene unclear. CDR3 size: 14 residues. V was shortened by 6 bases and J by 0 bases, with 9 bases between the two germline ends. CDR1 and CDR2 (germline): MDHEN, SYDVKM. The DNA for the CDR3 is TGTGCCAGCAGAACAAGATATAGCAATCAGCCCCAGCATTTT. Translating gives CASRTRYSNQPQHF. Looking up the rest from reference TRBV28 and TRBJ1-5 gives the full variable domain: DVKVTQSSRYLVKRTGEKVFLECVQDMDHENMFWYRQDPGLGLRLIYFSYDVKMKEKGDIPEGYSVSREKKERFSLILESASTNQTSMYLCASRTRYSNQPQHFGDGTRLSIL.

This clonotype was detected a few times. V gene TRBV29-1 combines with J gene TRBJ1-1; TRBD1 matches at 7 bases. Germline assignment: CDR1 SQVTM and CDR2 ANQGSEA. J lost 1 base, V lost 6 bases, and 5 bases had no gene match. The CDR3 sequence is 13 residues long. This chain's CDR3 is CSVRGQANTEAFF. The CDR3 DNA sequence: TGCAGCGTCCGAGGACAGGCGAACACTGAAGCTTTCTTT.

This clonotype appeared many times. The chain is built from TRBV24-1 and TRBJ1-1; D perhaps matches TRBD1 (5 bases). The CDR3 contains 13 residues. Germline V lookup: CDR1 KGHDR, CDR2 SFDVKD. Trimming stripped 7 bases from V and 2 bases from J, with 10 bases between. CDR3 sequence (DNA): TGTGCCACCAGGGACACGAAAAACACTGAAGCTTTCTTT. It codes for CATRDTKNTEAFF.

V usage is TRBV29-1 and J usage is TRBJ2-5, with D tentatively TRBD2 (5 bases). This CDR3 region has 12 residues. Per the germline V gene, CDR1 is SQVTM and CDR2 is ANQGSEA. CDR3 residues: CRPLGGQETQYF. CDR3 coding DNA: TGCAGGCCTCTAGGAGGCCAAGAGACCCAGTACTTC.

The chain recombines TRBV7-9 with TRBJ2-7; D not resolved. V was clipped by 5 bases and J by 2 bases, with 7 bases between them. Germline CDR1 is SEHNR and CDR2 is FQNEAQ (reference sequence). The CDR3 contains 12 residues. The chain's CDR3 is CASSRVPYEQYF. Written as DNA, the CDR3 is TGTGCCAGCAGCCGGGTTCCCTACGAGCAGTACTTC. The entire variable domain, with the rest obtained from reference TRBV7-9 and TRBJ2-7, is as follows: DTGVSQNPRHKITKRGQNVTFRCDPISEHNRLYWYRQTLGQGPEFLTYFQNEAQLEKSRLLSDRFSAERPKGSFSTLEIQRTEQGDSAMYLCASSRVPYEQYFGPGTRLTVT.

The chain employs TRBV6-1 and TRBJ2-5; possible D gene TRBD1, 6 bases. V was clipped by 5 bases and J by 2 bases, with 9 bases between them. The germline CDR1 and CDR2 sequences are MNHNS and SASEGT. The CDR3 is 13 residues long. The CDR3 DNA follows: TGTGCCAGCAGTCAGGGGCCTCAAGAGACCCAGTACTTC. This encodes CASSQGPQETQYF.

This clonotype was detected a few times. V and J are TRBV4-2 and TRBJ1-4, with a tentative D call TRBD1 (6 bases). Germline V gene sequence: CDR1 LGHNA, CDR2 YNFKEQ. Trimming pared 0 bases from V and 15 bases from J, leaving 14 bases between. There are 13 residues in the CDR3. CDR3 sequence reads: CASSQETKRGVFF. CDR3 nucleotides: TGTGCCAGCAGCCAAGAGACTAAGAGGGGGGTGTTTTTT.

V is TRBV11-2 and J is TRBJ2-7; D gene uncertain. From germline, CDR1 is SGHAT and CDR2 FQNNGV. This CDR3 has 14 amino acids. V was trimmed by 1 base and J by 1 base, leaving 8 bases between them. The CDR3 here is CASSLGVPSYEQYF. The CDR3 DNA reads as TGTGCCAGCAGCTTAGGGGTCCCTTCCTACGAGCAGTACTTC.

The table lists this clonotype with many counts. The chain uses TRBV5-8 and TRBJ2-1; TRBD2 agrees at 9 bases. The CDR3 covers 15 residues. V dropped 5 bases and J dropped 0; count of bases not matched to a gene: 3. CDR1 is SGHTS, CDR2 YDEGEE, per germline. The CDR3 nucleotides are TGTGCCAGCAGTTTTAGCGGGAGCTCCTACAATGAGCAGTTCTTC. Encoded protein: CASSFSGSSYNEQFF.

The CDR3 DNA sequence: TGCAGTGCCCAAACCGACTACGAGCAGTACTTC. It specifies CSAQTDYEQYF. The chain carries TRBV20-1 and TRBJ2-7, with D uncertain. The V gene lost 6 bases and the J gene lost 3 bases, with 9 bases spanning the gap. Germline V gives CDR1 DFQATT, CDR2 SNEGSKA (reference sequence). This CDR3 spans 11 amino acids.

V usage is TRBV4-3 and J usage is TRBJ2-2; the match to TRBD1 covers 7 bases. V lost 4 bases to trimming and J lost 5 bases; unmatched junction nucleotides: 7. This CDR3 is built from 15 residues. Germline CDR1 is LGHNA and CDR2 is YSLEER. The DNA of the CDR3 is TGCGCCAGCAGCCCCCACAGGGGTGGTACCGGGGAGCTGTTTTTT. This encodes CASSPHRGGTGELFF.

The chain links TRBV18 to TRBJ1-2; D perhaps matches TRBD1 (6 bases). This CDR3 spans 15 amino acids. Trimming took off 0 bases at V and 8 bases at J, with 16 bases between the two ends. Germline V gene data show CDR1 as KGHSH and CDR2 as LQKENI. The CDR3 bases are TGTGCCAGCTCACCACCAGCACACAGGGCGGGCGGCTACACCTTC. Residues: CASSPPAHRAGGYTF.

This rearrangement joins TRBV12-3 or TRBV12-4 to TRBJ2-2; 9 bases are shared with TRBD2. The CDR3 covers 16 residues. Unmatched junction bases numbered 12, after V lost 10 bases and J lost 3 bases. Here the CDR3 DNA reads TGTGCCACCTTCTCGAGCGGGAGGACCCACACCGGGGAGCTGTTTTTT. Translated, it gives CATFSSGRTHTGELFF.

This clonotype was observed once. V usage is TRBV20-1 and J usage is TRBJ2-1; D gene unclear. The CDR3 loop spans 14 amino acids. Trimming took 2 bases from V and 5 from J, leaving 13 bases between them. Germline CDR1 reads DFQATT; CDR2 reads SNEGSKA (reference sequence). CDR3 amino acids: CSARIDSMNNEQFF. The CDR3 region has the DNA TGCAGTGCTAGAATTGATAGCATGAACAATGAGCAGTTCTTC.

The chain joins TRBV20-1 to TRBJ2-7, with 11 bases that match TRBD2. The CDR3 is 14 residues long. The V gene's germline CDR1 is DFQATT and CDR2 SNEGSKA (reference sequence). Trimming took 5 bases from V and 6 from J; bases not matched to a gene: 9. The CDR3 sequence is CSAGGTSGLGEQYF. The DNA for the CDR3 is TGCAGTGCTGGGGGGACTAGCGGCTTGGGCGAGCAGTACTTC.

There are a few counts of this clonotype. This chain uses TRBV9 with TRBJ1-3; maybe TRBD1 (5 bases). Germline V gene sequence: CDR1 SGDLS, CDR2 YYNGEE. The length of the CDR3 is 14 residues. The germline V and J ends were trimmed by 0 bases and 4 bases, with 8 bases remaining between them. The DNA of the CDR3 is TGTGCCAGCAGCGTAGCAGGGACCGGAAACACCATATATTTT. Its translation is CASSVAGTGNTIYF. Supplemented by reference TRBV9 and TRBJ1-3, the full variable domain reads DSGVTQTPKHLITATGQRVTLRCSPRSGDLSVYWYQQSLDQGLQFLIQYYNGEERAKGNILERFSAQQFPDLHSELNLSSLELGDSALYFCASSVAGTGNTIYFGEGSWLTVV.

The chain carries TRBV12-3 or TRBV12-4 and TRBJ1-4; D is uncertain. Trimming removed 1 base at V and 13 bases at J, with 13 bases between. CDR3 length equals 13 residues. In DNA form, the CDR3 reads TGTGCCAGCAGTTTAGGGGGTAGGGCGGGACTGTTTTTT. Amino acid sequence: CASSLGGRAGLFF.

The chain employs TRBV6-5 and TRBJ2-5, with D perhaps matching TRBD1 (5 bases). The V end was cut by 2 bases, the J end by 1 base, with 8 bases between. CDR3 size: 14 residues. From germline, CDR1 is MNHEY and CDR2 SVGAGI. The DNA for the CDR3 is TGTGCCAGCAGTTACGGACACCTCCAAGAGACCCAGTACTTC. This translates into CASSYGHLQETQYF.

Only a few counts were recorded for this clonotype. The V gene is TRBV24-1, the J gene TRBJ1-2; D unresolved. The CDR3 contains 14 residues. Between the trimmed V and J ends, which lost 1 base and 2 bases, there was a span of 7 bases. Germline V lookup: CDR1 KGHDR, CDR2 SFDVKD. The CDR3, as DNA: TGTGCCACCAGTGATTTAACCAGAAACTATGGCTACACCTTC. Its protein product is CATSDLTRNYGYTF.

In this sample, this clonotype turned up many times. The chain has TRBV5-1 and TRBJ1-5; D not certain. The V end lost 0 bases, the J end lost 1 base, and 2 bases lay between the germline ends. This CDR3 contains 13 residues. The germline CDR1 and CDR2 sequences are SGHRS and YFSETQ. The CDR3 region has the DNA TGCGCCAGCAGCTTGGGCAGCAATCAGCCCCAGCATTTT. It translates to CASSLGSNQPQHF. The full variable domain, in which reference TRBV5-1 and TRBJ1-5 provide the parts outside the CDR3, is KAGVTQTPRYLIKTRGQQVTLSCSPISGHRSVSWYQQTPGQGLQFLFEYFSETQRNKGNFPGRFSGRQFSNSRSEMNVSTLELGDSALYLCASSLGSNQPQHFGDGTRLSIL.

This clonotype was recorded many times. V is TRBV12-3 or TRBV12-4 and J is TRBJ1-6; perhaps TRBD1 as D (5 bases). This CDR3 region has 13 residues. V lost 3 bases, J lost 12 bases, and 12 bases lay in between. For the CDR3, the DNA is TGTGCCAGCAGTTTCCGCAGGGATCTACCCCTCCACTTT. It specifies CASSFRRDLPLHF.

This clonotype was detected only a few times. This chain joins TRBV12-3 or TRBV12-4 and TRBJ2-3; D not resolved. The CDR3 has 12 residues. The V end lost 6 bases, the J end lost 5 bases, and 9 bases lay between the germline ends. CDR3 amino acids: CASSPFGDTQYF. The CDR3 DNA follows: TGTGCCAGCAGCCCTTTCGGAGATACGCAGTATTTT.

This clonotype showed up just a few times. This sequence joins TRBV7-2 and TRBJ1-2; D may be TRBD1 (5 bases). This CDR3 spans 14 amino acids. Germline CDR1 SGHTA, CDR2 FQGNSA. Between the trimmed V and J ends, which lost 5 bases and 3 bases, there was a span of 13 bases. CDR3 nucleotides: TGTGCCAGCAGCCCGGGACGGGAGCACTATGGCTACACCTTC. Its translation: CASSPGREHYGYTF.